Each of the 16 T cell receptor beta chains below was sequenced from the same sample in a study of cytomegalovirus exposure and HLA in healthy donors. Clones were read by immunoSEQ multiplex PCR, and TCRdb kept only the in-frame ones, dropping some. The sample includes fewer than 60,000 clones, 85% to 90% of them seen just once. The sample taken for sequencing was PBMCs. These receptors originate from a woman aged 18-30 years in good health and CMV-seronegative.

This chain links TRBV18 with TRBJ2-5; 7 nucleotides agree with TRBD1. V lost 3 bases and J lost 1; bases outside the gene matches: 2. The V gene's germline CDR1 is KGHSH and CDR2 LQKENI. This CDR3 contains 14 residues. The DNA for the CDR3 is TGTGCCAGCTCACCGGGACAGATCCAAGAGACCCAGTACTTC. Its protein product is CASSPGQIQETQYF.

The chain uses TRBV6-5 and TRBJ2-2; D perhaps matches TRBD2 (5 bases). The CDR3 covers 11 residues. Trimming took off 10 bases at V and 4 bases at J, with 7 bases between the two ends. CDR1 MNHEY and CDR2 SVGAGI come from the germline V gene. The CDR3 loop is CAIRGTGELFF. Written as DNA, the CDR3 is TGTGCCATCCGGGGCACCGGGGAGCTGTTTTTT.

The CDR3 protein is CALTGVYGYTF. The CDR3 DNA reads TGTGCCTTGACAGGTGTCTATGGCTACACCTTC. The V gene is TRBV30, the J gene TRBJ1-2; the D gene is possibly TRBD1 (6 bases). The V and J ends lost 7 bases and 4 bases respectively, with 10 bases between them. CDR3 size: 11 residues. Germline V gene sequence: CDR1 GTSNPN, CDR2 SVGIG (reference sequence). The whole variable domain, remainder taken from reference TRBV30 and TRBJ1-2, is SQTIHQWPATLVQPVGSPLSLECTVEGTSNPNLYWYRQAAGRGLQLLFYSVGIGQISSEVPQNLSASRPQDRQFILSSKKLLLSDSGFYLCALTGVYGYTFGSGTRLTVV.

This sequence joins TRBV7-9 and TRBJ1-1; the D is unclear. Germline lookup yields CDR1 SEHNR and CDR2 FQNEAQ (reference sequence). The ends were cut back, 5 bases at V and 6 bases at J, with 10 bases in the middle. The CDR3 sequence is 12 residues long. CDR3 sequence reads: CASSLLVAEAFF. The CDR3 region has the DNA TGTGCCAGCAGCCTTCTAGTCGCTGAAGCTTTCTTT.

The chain couples TRBV29-1 to TRBJ2-3; D possibly corresponds to TRBD2 (5 bases). The CDR3 totals 15 residues. The germline V gene has CDR1 SQVTM and CDR2 ANQGSEA. V was shortened by 6 bases and J by 4 bases, with 20 bases between the two germline ends. The chain's CDR3 is CSVGFTVEEADTQYF. In DNA form, the CDR3 reads TGCAGCGTGGGGTTTACGGTAGAGGAGGCAGATACGCAGTATTTT.

The sample holds a few counts of this clone. The gene calls are TRBV6-1 and TRBJ2-5; 7 bases line up with TRBD2. This CDR3 is 15 amino acids long. Germline loops: CDR1 MNHNS, CDR2 SASEGT. After removal of 4 bases from V and 4 bases from J, the junction contained 9 bases not matched to a gene. DNA for the CDR3: TGTGCCAGCAGTGGTGGGGCGGGAGTTGGAGAGACCCAGTACTTC. It is translated as CASSGGAGVGETQYF.

The chain joins TRBV29-1 to TRBJ2-5; the D gene is possibly TRBD1 (6 bases). Trimming stripped 3 bases from V and 0 bases from J, with 17 bases between. This CDR3 spans 16 amino acids. The germline CDR1 and CDR2 sequences are SQVTM and ANQGSEA. CDR3 in amino acids: CSVDIRQGTHQETQYF. For the CDR3, the DNA is TGCAGCGTTGATATCCGTCAGGGGACCCACCAAGAGACCCAGTACTTC.

This CDR3 is CASSIRPSGTYEQYF. The CDR3 DNA sequence: TGTGCCAGCAGCATAAGGCCTAGCGGGACCTACGAGCAGTACTTC. The rearrangement joins TRBV9 to TRBJ2-7; 9 nucleotides align to TRBD2. From germline, CDR1 is SGDLS and CDR2 YYNGEE. The CDR3 is 15 residues long. Trimming cost V 4 bases and J 2 bases; bases outside gene matches: 7.

V and J are TRBV29-1 and TRBJ1-1, with D possibly TRBD1 on 6 matching bases. CDR1 and CDR2 (germline): SQVTM, ANQGSEA. The CDR3 totals 19 residues. V was pared by 0 bases and J by 2 bases, with 25 bases between. The CDR3 here is CSVEDLMPSDRTRNTEAFF. DNA for the CDR3: TGCAGCGTTGAAGACCTAATGCCCAGCGACAGGACGAGAAACACTGAAGCTTTCTTT.

The gene calls are TRBV7-2 and TRBJ2-3, with D possibly matching TRBD1 (5 bases). Trimming stripped 5 bases from V and 7 bases from J, with 19 bases between. Germline V gives CDR1 SGHTA, CDR2 FQGNSA. This CDR3 has 15 residues. The CDR3 DNA is TGTGCCAGCAGCCCAGCCCTACTTGCAGGGAATACGCAGTATTTT. As protein: CASSPALLAGNTQYF.

This chain joins TRBV13 and TRBJ1-1, with TRBD1 as a possible D gene (6 bases). The germline V and J ends were trimmed by 0 bases and 3 bases, with 14 bases remaining between them. The CDR3 has 16 amino acids. The germline V gene encodes CDR1 PRHDT and CDR2 FYEKMQ (reference sequence). The CDR3 spells CASSLGGQGTHTEAFF. CDR3 sequence (DNA): TGTGCCAGCAGCTTAGGGGGGCAGGGGACACACACTGAAGCTTTCTTT.

The chain is built from TRBV28 and TRBJ2-2; 7 bases align to TRBD2. In germline, CDR1 is MDHEN, CDR2 SYDVKM. Trimming at V came to 6 bases and at J to 3 bases, leaving 7 bases not matched to a gene. This CDR3 region has 15 residues. As DNA, the CDR3 is TGTGCCAGCAGGCCTACTAGCGCCCACACCGGGGAGCTGTTTTTT. The encoded protein is CASRPTSAHTGELFF. Full variable domain (missing parts from reference TRBV28 and TRBJ2-2): DVKVTQSSRYLVKRTGEKVFLECVQDMDHENMFWYRQDPGLGLRLIYFSYDVKMKEKGDIPEGYSVSREKKERFSLILESASTNQTSMYLCASRPTSAHTGELFFGEGSRLTVL.

This clone occurred once. V is TRBV4-3 and J is TRBJ2-2, with 7 bases matching TRBD2. The CDR3 covers 16 residues. CDR1 and CDR2 from the germline V gene are LGHNA and YSLEER. The ends lost 6 bases at V and 3 bases at J; junction bases unmatched: 10. The CDR3, as DNA: TGCGCCAGCAGTTACCTAGCGGCCCCCGACACCGGGGAGCTGTTTTTT. This gives the protein CASSYLAAPDTGELFF.

The V and J genes are TRBV7-9 and TRBJ2-7; 10 bases line up with TRBD1. CDR3 length: 14 amino acids. Germline values: CDR1 SEHNR, CDR2 FQNEAQ (reference sequence). The trim removed 3 bases at V and 3 bases at J, leaving 2 bases unmatched. In DNA form, the CDR3 reads TGTGCCAGCAGCTTCTGGACAGGGGGCTACGAGCAGTACTTC. The encoded protein is CASSFWTGGYEQYF.

The V and J genes are TRBV7-9 and TRBJ2-2; 9 bases line up with TRBD2. This CDR3 region has 15 residues. V shed 3 bases and J 4 bases; nucleotides not matched to a gene: 3. Germline V gene data show CDR1 as SEHNR and CDR2 as FQNEAQ (reference sequence). The CDR3 nucleotides read TGTGCCAGCAGCTTTAGTAGCGGGAGCACCGGGGAGCTGTTTTTT. Its protein product is CASSFSSGSTGELFF.

The chain combines TRBV7-6 with TRBJ1-1, with 7 bases aligning to TRBD1. The germline gives CDR1 SGHVS, CDR2 FNYEAQ. The CDR3 spans 15 residues. After removal of 5 bases from V and 5 bases from J, the junction contained 11 bases not matched to a gene. CDR3 protein: CASSPSVQGRTEAFF. The CDR3 DNA sequence: TGTGCCAGCAGCCCCTCGGTACAGGGGCGGACTGAAGCTTTCTTT. Variable domain in full (rest from reference TRBV7-6 and TRBJ1-1): GAGVSQSPRYKVTKRGQDVALRCDPISGHVSLYWYRQALGQGPEFLTYFNYEAQQDKSGLPNDRFSAERPEGSISTLTIQRTEQRDSAMYRCASSPSVQGRTEAFFGQGTRLTVV.